This passage covers 20 T cell receptor beta chains from one sample sequenced in a study of cytomegalovirus exposure and HLA in healthy donors. It was with 60 Vbeta and 13 Jbeta primers that the PCR ran. Only in-frame clones appear in the TCRdb table, and some are missing; sequencing was by immunoSEQ multiplex PCR. The table has 90,000 to 140,000 clones, roughly an eighth seen once; the top ten hold approximately 15%. The specimen sequenced was PBMCs. Receptors originate from a man aged 35 to 55 in good health and CMV-seropositive.

This clone was observed a handful of times. The chain links TRBV27 to TRBJ1-1; weak D call: TRBD1 (6 bases). Germline CDR1 is MNHEY and CDR2 is SMNVEV (reference sequence). The CDR3 contains 14 residues. The V and J ends lost 5 bases and 4 bases respectively, with 14 bases between them. The CDR3 nucleotides are TGTGCCAGCAGTCTAATCCCGGACAGCACTGAAGCTTTCTTT. It specifies CASSLIPDSTEAFF.

The chain carries TRBV27 and TRBJ1-5; D may be TRBD1 (5 bases). V lost 4 bases and J lost 2, with 9 bases in between. CDR3 size: 14 residues. Per germline, CDR1 MNHEY and CDR2 SMNVEV (reference sequence). The CDR3 region has the DNA TGTGCCAGCAGTTCCAAAGGGGGCAATCAGCCCCAGCATTTT. It translates to CASSSKGGNQPQHF.

This chain joins TRBV6-1 and TRBJ2-6, with 9 nucleotides matching TRBD2. J gave up 1 base and V 0 bases, and 10 bases lay outside the gene matches. The CDR3 consists of 20 residues. The V gene's germline CDR1 is MNHNS and CDR2 SASEGT. The CDR3 here is CASSEARGGSPFSGANVLTF. In nucleotides, the CDR3 is TGTGCCAGCAGTGAAGCGCGGGGGGGCTCTCCCTTTTCTGGGGCCAACGTCCTGACTTTC.

This clone appeared a few times. DNA for the CDR3: TGTGCCAGCTCACCGTCGACAGGACTCACCGGGGAGCTGTTTTTT. This sequence encodes CASSPSTGLTGELFF. The chain joins TRBV18 to TRBJ2-2, with D possibly TRBD1 on 6 matching bases. CDR1 is KGHSH and CDR2 is LQKENI in the germline V gene. Trimming removed 3 bases at V and 4 bases at J, with 12 bases between. The CDR3 has 15 amino acids.

The chain employs TRBV6-1 and TRBJ2-7, with 10 positions matching TRBD2. The CDR3 runs to 16 residues. Germline CDR1 MNHNS, CDR2 SASEGT. The V gene end was trimmed by 3 bases and the J gene end by 4 bases; junction bases not matched to a gene: 9. CDR3 protein: CASSDPLGTSAYEQYF. CDR3 DNA sequence: TGTGCCAGCAGTGACCCCTTGGGGACTAGCGCTTACGAGCAGTACTTC.

This clone has just a few counts. J is TRBJ1-4 and V is TRBV6-1; D gene unclear. The CDR3 has 14 residues. The germline V gene encodes CDR1 MNHNS and CDR2 SASEGT. Trimming cost V 7 bases and J 3 bases, with 12 bases left between them. The CDR3 sequence is CASKGTRANEKLFF. The CDR3 bases are TGTGCCAGCAAGGGCACTAGGGCTAATGAAAAACTGTTTTTT.

The chain carries TRBV30 and TRBJ2-5, with D unresolved. CDR1 GTSNPN and CDR2 SVGIG come from the germline V gene (reference sequence). V was clipped by 0 bases and J by 5 bases, with 4 bases between them. The CDR3 is made up of 11 amino acids. The CDR3 loop reads CAWSVGETQYF. The CDR3 coding sequence is TGTGCCTGGAGTGTCGGGGAGACCCAGTACTTC.

J is TRBJ2-7 and V is TRBV29-1; TRBD1 matches 7 bases. With V trimmed by 3 bases and J by 6 bases, 2 bases remained unmatched. The CDR3 is made up of 11 amino acids. Germline-derived CDR1 and CDR2 are SQVTM and ANQGSEA. The DNA for the CDR3 is TGCAGCGTTGAGAGGGGGCCCGAGCAGTACTTC. Residues: CSVERGPEQYF.

The genes are TRBV11-2 and TRBJ2-2; 9 bases are shared with TRBD1. Trimming removed 5 bases from V and 1 base from J; junction bases left unmatched: 5. Germline-derived CDR1 and CDR2 are SGHAT and FQNNGV. CDR3 size: 16 residues. CDR3 DNA sequence: TGTGCCAGCAGCCCCCGGGGACAGGGGAACACCGGGGAGCTGTTTTTT. This codes for CASSPRGQGNTGELFF.

The chain combines TRBV6-5 with TRBJ2-3; 12 bases map to TRBD2. The CDR3 runs 15 residues. The germline CDR1 and CDR2 sequences are MNHEY and SVGAGI. J gave up 2 bases and V 6 bases, and 3 bases lay outside the gene matches. The CDR3 reads CASRGLAGFTDTQYF. The CDR3 region has the DNA TGTGCCAGCAGGGGACTAGCGGGCTTCACAGATACGCAGTATTTT.

CDR3 amino acids: CASSKESSRGGTEKLFF. The DNA of the CDR3 is TGTGCCAGCAGCAAAGAGAGCTCTAGGGGGGGCACTGAAAAACTGTTTTTT. The chain recombines TRBV21-1 with TRBJ1-4. TRBV21-1 constitutes a pseudogene. This CDR3 has 17 amino acids.

This chain uses TRBV5-6 with TRBJ1-5; D gene ambiguous. V was clipped by 1 base and J by 5 bases, with 4 bases between them. This CDR3 is 12 amino acids long. CDR1 and CDR2 from the germline V gene are SGHDT and YYEEEE. The CDR3 is CASSLRDQPQHF. DNA of the CDR3: TGTGCCAGCAGCTTGCGGGATCAGCCCCAGCATTTT.

The V call is TRBV11-2, the J call TRBJ2-2; TRBD2 might be the D (5 bases). Germline CDR1 SGHAT, CDR2 FQNNGV. This CDR3 comprises 15 residues. The V gene lost 8 bases and the J gene lost 0 bases, with 13 bases spanning the gap. In DNA form, the CDR3 reads TGTGCCAGCGCCATGGGAGAATCGAACACCGGGGAGCTGTTTTTT. It specifies CASAMGESNTGELFF.

This clone was detected a few times. The V call is TRBV30, the J call TRBJ2-7; a weak D match, TRBD1 (6 bases). This CDR3 has 12 amino acids. Germline CDR1 and CDR2: GTSNPN and SVGIG (reference sequence). V was clipped by 5 bases and J by 0 bases, with 8 bases between them. CDR3 loop: CAWEGDSYEQYF. CDR3 DNA: TGTGCCTGGGAGGGGGACTCCTACGAGCAGTACTTC.

This clone was observed a handful of times. CDR3 amino acids: CASRLVHGGGESSYEQYF. The CDR3 DNA reads TGTGCAAGTCGCTTAGTCCATGGAGGTGGCGAAAGCTCCTACGAGCAGTACTTC. The chain links TRBV12-2 to TRBJ2-5; TRBD2 is taken as the D call from the table, unchecked against the DNA. The end of the DNA fits TRBJ2-7 better, so the J call may be wrong. TRBV12-2 has pseudogene status. The CDR3 consists of 18 residues.

The count of this clone is one. The J gene is TRBJ2-7, the V gene TRBV6-6, with 12 bases identical to TRBD1. V gave up 7 bases and J gave up 5 bases; unmatched junction bases: 6. The CDR3 sequence is 14 residues long. Looked up from germline, CDR1 is MNHNY and CDR2 is SVGAGI (reference sequence). CDR3 nucleotides: TGTGCCAGCACCAACCGGGACAGGGGGCACGAGCAGTACTTC. This codes for CASTNRDRGHEQYF.

The gene calls are TRBV28 and TRBJ2-2; 10 bases line up with TRBD1. The CDR3 is 16 residues long. CDR1 is MDHEN, CDR2 SYDVKM, per germline. Losses at the gene ends were 6 bases for V and 4 bases for J; bases not matched to a gene: 8. Written as DNA, the CDR3 is TGTGCCAGCAGGGTTTTCGGACAGGGGGTCACCGGGGAGCTGTTTTTT. Its translation: CASRVFGQGVTGELFF.

This clone was seen only a few times. This chain uses TRBV6-5 with TRBJ1-2; 7 nucleotides match TRBD1. The CDR3 sequence is 14 residues long. J lost 5 bases, V lost 6 bases, and 9 bases had no gene match. Germline CDR1 is MNHEY and CDR2 is SVGAGI. CDR3 sequence (DNA): TGTGCCAGCAGCAATACAGGGGCCGGGTATGGCTACACCTTC. Amino acid sequence: CASSNTGAGYGYTF.

This sequence joins TRBV5-4 and TRBJ2-2, with TRBD2 matching over 8 bases. Germline V gene sequence: CDR1 SGHNT, CDR2 YYREEE (reference sequence). This CDR3 has 15 residues. The junction had 11 bases not matched to a gene; V was cut back by 7 bases and J by 6 bases. This CDR3 reads CASSPAGVKAGELFF. Written as DNA, the CDR3 is TGTGCCAGCTCTCCAGCGGGAGTTAAAGCCGGGGAGCTGTTTTTT.

By share, this clone counts as medium-sized. The chain couples TRBV5-5 to TRBJ2-2; 7 bases map to TRBD1. Unmatched junction bases numbered 8, after V lost 0 bases and J lost 6 bases. Germline CDR1 reads SGHKS; CDR2 reads YYEKEE (reference sequence). The CDR3 sequence is 16 residues long. In DNA, the CDR3 is TGTGCCAGCAGCTTGGAAACAGGGGTATGGTCCGGGGAGCTGTTTTTT. Encoded protein: CASSLETGVWSGELFF.